The 23 T cell receptor beta chains given below trace back to one sample, sequenced in a study of blood T cell repertoires in COVID-19. Data came from immunoSEQ multiplex PCR; TCRdb stores just in-frame clones and leaves some out. The table includes 9,500 to 15,000 clones, 70% to 75% detected once. The specimen sequenced was peripheral blood. The receptors originated from a man in his fifties or sixties with COVID-19, enrolled during active disease.

The chain uses TRBV6-1 and TRBJ1-5; D gene uncertain. The germline gives CDR1 MNHNS, CDR2 SASEGT. Trimming left V 2 bases short and J 2 bases short, with 10 bases between. The CDR3 contains 15 residues. The DNA for the CDR3 is TGTGCCAGCAGTGAACTTGATTCGGGCAATCAGCCCCAGCATTTT. Translation: CASSELDSGNQPQHF.

This chain joins TRBV5-4 and TRBJ2-2; no definite D call. The CDR3 is made up of 15 amino acids. The germline CDR1 and CDR2 sequences are SGHNT and YYREEE (reference sequence). V was shortened by 1 base and J by 2 bases, with 9 bases between the two germline ends. In nucleotides, the CDR3 is TGTGCCAGCAGCTTGAGAGGTGTAAACACCGGGGAGCTGTTTTTT. Translating gives CASSLRGVNTGELFF.

CDR3 nucleotide sequence: TGTGCCAGCAGTTATGACTCGGGGAGCTATGGCTACACCTTC. This codes for CASSYDSGSYGYTF. This chain joins TRBV6-5 and TRBJ1-2; unclear D gene. Germline CDR1 and CDR2: MNHEY and SVGAGI. This CDR3 spans 14 amino acids. With 3 bases removed from V and 4 bases from J, the gap between germline ends came to 12 bases.

J is TRBJ1-6 and V is TRBV7-9; a weak D match, TRBD1 (5 bases). V shed 1 base and J shed 7 bases, with 11 bases lying between them. The CDR3 contains 15 residues. Germline CDR1 and CDR2: SEHNR and FQNEAQ (reference sequence). CDR3 DNA: TGTGCCAGCAGCTTAGGGCAGGGTGGGAATTCACCCCTCCACTTT. It encodes CASSLGQGGNSPLHF.

The rearrangement links TRBV30 to TRBJ2-3; 8 bases are shared with TRBD2. The CDR3 runs to 14 residues. Unmatched junction bases numbered 10, after V lost 7 bases and J lost 4 bases. Germline CDR1 is GTSNPN and CDR2 is SVGIG (reference sequence). In DNA, the CDR3 is TGTGCCTCATCCTTACGGGAGGGCCCAGATACGCAGTATTTT. Residues: CASSLREGPDTQYF.

The V and J genes are TRBV3-1 (or the pseudogene TRBV3-2) and TRBJ2-3, with 10 bases matching TRBD1. The CDR3 consists of 17 residues. Germline CDR1 is LGHDT and CDR2 is YNNKEL (reference sequence). J lost 1 base, V lost 2 bases, and 6 bases had no gene match. The CDR3 sequence is CASSQNRGTGGTDTQYF. The CDR3 nucleotides read TGTGCCAGCAGCCAAAATCGGGGGACAGGGGGCACAGATACGCAGTATTTT.

The genes are TRBV18 and TRBJ1-4, with 11 nucleotides matching TRBD1. This CDR3 has 16 amino acids. Germline V gene sequence: CDR1 KGHSH, CDR2 LQKENI. V lost 4 bases to trimming and J lost 2 bases; unmatched junction nucleotides: 3. As DNA, the CDR3 is TGTGCCAGCTCACTCGGACAGGGGGCGACTAATGAAAAACTGTTTTTT. Protein product: CASSLGQGATNEKLFF.

V usage is TRBV19 and J usage is TRBJ2-1, with D maybe TRBD1 (6 bases). Trimming cost V 6 bases and J 4 bases, with 16 bases left between them. The germline gives CDR1 LNHDA, CDR2 SQIVND (reference sequence). The CDR3 is made up of 15 amino acids. DNA for the CDR3: TGTGCCAGTAGCCTAGTGAGGGGGTATTACAATGAGCAGTTCTTC. This sequence encodes CASSLVRGYYNEQFF.

The rearrangement links TRBV3-1 (or the pseudogene TRBV3-2) to TRBJ2-2; 8 bases line up with TRBD1. The trim removed 1 base at V and 5 bases at J, leaving 3 bases unmatched. Germline CDR1 reads LGHDT; CDR2 reads YNNKEL (reference sequence). This CDR3 is 15 amino acids long. CDR3 in amino acids: CASSQGTGRTGELFF. Written as DNA, the CDR3 is TGTGCCAGCAGCCAAGGGACAGGGAGGACCGGGGAGCTGTTTTTT.

This clone was counted a few times. The genes are TRBV6-5 and TRBJ1-2; no clear D. V was clipped by 0 bases and J by 6 bases, with 5 bases between them. The CDR3 covers 12 residues. Germline V gene sequence: CDR1 MNHEY, CDR2 SVGAGI. DNA for the CDR3: TGTGCCAGCAGTTACTCGAGGGATGGCTACACCTTC. Amino acids: CASSYSRDGYTF.

V gene TRBV28 combines with J gene TRBJ1-6; D perhaps matches TRBD1 (6 bases). This CDR3 has 19 amino acids. Trimming left V 5 bases short and J 0 bases short, with 20 bases between. Germline-derived CDR1 and CDR2 are MDHEN and SYDVKM. The CDR3 here is CASSATGFIAFSYNSPLHF. The CDR3 nucleotides are TGTGCCAGCAGTGCCACAGGGTTCATAGCCTTCTCCTATAATTCACCCCTCCACTTT.

This clone has a handful of counts. The chain uses TRBV6-8 and TRBJ1-5; D is perhaps TRBD1 (5 bases). This CDR3 contains 12 residues. CDR1 and CDR2 (germline): MNHGY, SAAAGT. V dropped 9 bases and J dropped 8 bases, with 14 bases sitting between them. DNA of the CDR3: TGTGCCAGGAGCAGGGAGGCAGAGCCCCAGCATTTT. It codes for CARSREAEPQHF.

Only a few counts were recorded for this clone. The chain combines TRBV7-9 with TRBJ2-7; tentative D call: TRBD2 (5 bases). CDR3 length equals 13 residues. V was trimmed by 0 bases and J by 9 bases, leaving 12 bases between them. In germline, CDR1 is SEHNR, CDR2 FQNEAQ (reference sequence). The CDR3 nucleotides are TGTGCCAGCAGCTTAGCGGGAGAGACGGTGCAGTACGTC. Its translation: CASSLAGETVQYV.

The CDR3 nucleotides read TGTGCCAGCAGCGTAGGGACTAGCGGATTCACAGATACGCAGTATTTT. Protein sequence: CASSVGTSGFTDTQYF. The rearrangement uses TRBV9 and TRBJ2-3, with TRBD2 matching 10 bases. Germline lookup yields CDR1 SGDLS and CDR2 YYNGEE. The CDR3 length is 16 residues. The junction had 3 bases not matched to a gene; V was cut back by 0 bases and J by 2 bases.

The chain combines TRBV11-3 with TRBJ1-5; 7 bases fit TRBD1. This CDR3 region has 13 residues. Germline CDR1 reads SGHNT; CDR2 reads YENEEA. The V and J ends lost 3 bases and 7 bases, in that order; junction bases with no gene match: 3. CDR3 loop: CASSLGQRQPQHF. The CDR3 region has the DNA TGTGCCAGCAGCTTGGGACAGCGGCAGCCCCAGCATTTT.

The chain carries TRBV20-1 and TRBJ2-5; D is uncertain. Germline V gene lookup returns CDR1 DFQATT and CDR2 SNEGSKA (reference sequence). The CDR3 is 11 amino acids. Here the CDR3 DNA reads TGCAGCCATGTTTTCCGGGAGACCCAGTACTTC. Protein: CSHVFRETQYF.

The rearrangement links TRBV4-1 to TRBJ2-7; D not certain. V lost 4 bases, J lost 0 bases, and 10 bases lay in between. This CDR3 is 14 amino acids long. Per germline, CDR1 MGHRA and CDR2 YSYEKL. CDR3 coding DNA: TGCGCCAGCAGCCCAGAGCCTAGCTCCTACGAGCAGTACGTC. Protein sequence: CASSPEPSSYEQYV.

This chain connects TRBV10-3 to TRBJ2-1; TRBD2 aligns across 8 bases. CDR3 length: 13 amino acids. Germline V gene sequence: CDR1 ENHRY, CDR2 SYGVKD. V lost 11 bases and J lost 4; bases outside the gene matches: 7. The CDR3 DNA follows: TGTGCCGTCGCTAGCGGGTCTTACAATGAGCAGTTCTTC. It encodes CAVASGSYNEQFF.

This clone has just a few counts. The chain carries TRBV7-9 and TRBJ2-7; TRBD1 aligns across 10 bases. CDR1 and CDR2 from the germline V gene are SEHNR and FQNEAQ (reference sequence). J was trimmed by 6 bases and V by 5 bases; bases with no gene match: 10. The CDR3 consists of 15 residues. The CDR3 coding sequence is TGTGCCAGCAGCCCGATCGGACAGGGGGTAATCGAGCAGTACGTC. Translated, it gives CASSPIGQGVIEQYV.

This clone turned up a few times. The genes are TRBV7-2 and TRBJ1-3; D unresolved. Germline CDR1 SGHTA, CDR2 FQGNSA. This CDR3 comprises 15 residues. V shed 3 bases and J shed 4 bases, with 13 bases lying between them. The CDR3 loop reads CASSFTGSWGNTIYF. As DNA, the CDR3 is TGTGCCAGCAGCTTCACCGGGAGCTGGGGAAACACCATATATTTT.

This clone is judged hyperexpanded. The chain has TRBV2 and TRBJ1-3; D possibly corresponds to TRBD1 (5 bases). V shed 4 bases and J shed 4 bases, with 17 bases lying between them. Looked up from germline, CDR1 is SNHLY and CDR2 is FYNNEI. The CDR3 runs 16 residues. The CDR3 nucleotides are TGTGCCAGCAGTGTACAGGACCCTCGGTTGGGAAACACCATATATTTT. Its translation: CASSVQDPRLGNTIYF.

This clone came up a few times. The V gene is TRBV6-5, the J gene TRBJ2-6; 7 bases are a match to TRBD1. The CDR3 covers 15 residues. In germline, CDR1 is MNHEY, CDR2 SVGAGI. Trimming removed 5 bases from V and 2 bases from J; junction bases left unmatched: 3. In nucleotides, the CDR3 is TGTGCCAGCAGTCTAACAGGGGCTGGGGCCAACGTCCTGACTTTC. As protein: CASSLTGAGANVLTF.

V usage is TRBV6-6 and J usage is TRBJ1-1; possibly TRBD1 for D (5 bases). V was pared by 3 bases and J by 4 bases, with 9 bases between. Per the germline V gene, CDR1 is MNHNY and CDR2 is SVGAGI (reference sequence). The CDR3 has 13 residues. In DNA form, the CDR3 reads TGTGCCAGCAGTTATAGGGGAGGCACTGAAGCTTTCTTT. Translated, it gives CASSYRGGTEAFF.